One and the same sample provided the 30 T cell receptor beta chains below, sequenced in a study of blood T cell repertoires in COVID-19. TCRdb's copy holds only in-frame clones and misses some; the assay was immunoSEQ multiplex PCR. The sample consists of around 250,000 clones, 84% of them appearing once. The sequencing sample was made of peripheral blood. All receptors derive from a man aged 50-59 years with active or convalescent COVID-19.

V and J are TRBV2 and TRBJ2-7; 8 positions agree with TRBD1. The germline CDR1 and CDR2 sequences are SNHLY and FYNNEI. Trimming cost V 4 bases and J 3 bases; bases outside gene matches: 2. The CDR3 runs to 13 residues. The CDR3 nucleotides are TGTGCCAGCAGTGTCGGACAGGGCTACGAGCAGTACTTC. This translates into CASSVGQGYEQYF.

V usage is TRBV11-2 and J usage is TRBJ2-2, with D possibly being TRBD1 (6 bases). The CDR3 has 16 amino acids. Trimming removed 3 bases at V and 1 base at J, with 12 bases between. The V gene's germline CDR1 is SGHAT and CDR2 FQNNGV. The CDR3 region is CASSFRGGLNTGELFF. Written as DNA, the CDR3 is TGTGCCAGCAGCTTTAGAGGGGGATTGAACACCGGGGAGCTGTTTTTT.

This clone turned up a few times. J is TRBJ1-3 and V is TRBV7-2; D unclear. The CDR3 contains 16 residues. CDR1 is SGHTA, CDR2 FQGNSA, per germline. The V end was cut by 5 bases, the J end by 0 bases, with 14 bases between. Here the CDR3 DNA reads TGTGCCAGCAGCCCACCGACACCTTTCTCTGGAAACACCATATATTTT. It codes for CASSPPTPFSGNTIYF.

This chain connects TRBV7-7 to TRBJ2-2; TRBD2 agrees at 10 bases. The length of the CDR3 is 16 residues. The V gene's germline CDR1 is SSHAT and CDR2 FNYEAQ (reference sequence). V dropped 5 bases and J dropped 6; count of bases not matched to a gene: 9. This chain's CDR3 is CASSRTSGAAAGELFF. The CDR3 DNA follows: TGTGCCAGCAGCCGGACTAGCGGCGCCGCCGCCGGGGAGCTGTTTTTT.

The gene calls are TRBV15 and TRBJ2-1; 11 nucleotides line up with TRBD2. The CDR3 runs to 15 residues. Germline CDR1 reads LNHNV; CDR2 reads YYDKDF (reference sequence). V gave up 9 bases and J gave up 7 bases; unmatched junction bases: 11. The DNA for the CDR3 is TGTGCCACACGAAAGCCTAGCGGGGGGTTGAATGAGCAGTTCTTC. This codes for CATRKPSGGLNEQFF.

The V gene is TRBV5-1, the J gene TRBJ2-3; 7 nucleotides line up with TRBD2. The V gene end was trimmed by 1 base and the J gene end by 6 bases; junction bases not matched to a gene: 14. This CDR3 has 17 amino acids. Germline CDR1 SGHRS, CDR2 YFSETQ. The chain's CDR3 is CASSLRPSGGGFDTQYF. DNA of the CDR3: TGCGCCAGCAGCTTGAGGCCTAGCGGCGGTGGTTTCGATACGCAGTATTTT.

V and J are TRBV5-4 and TRBJ1-1; no reliable D call. The germline V gene encodes CDR1 SGHNT and CDR2 YYREEE (reference sequence). Trimming removed 7 bases from V and 4 bases from J, with 17 bases in between. This CDR3 comprises 14 residues. DNA of the CDR3: TGTGCCAGCCAGCGAGGCCGGGAGGTCACTGAAGCTTTCTTT. It codes for CASQRGREVTEAFF.

The table lists this clone with a few counts. The chain combines TRBV4-1 with TRBJ2-1; 7 bases map to TRBD2. V shed 4 bases, J shed 10 bases, and the junction held 1 base outside the gene matches. From germline, CDR1 is MGHRA and CDR2 YSYEKL. The CDR3 spans 11 residues. CDR3 amino acids: CASSRGGEQFF. In nucleotides, the CDR3 is TGCGCCAGCAGCCGGGGGGGAGAGCAGTTCTTC.

This clone has a single count. The chain joins TRBV9 to TRBJ1-2, with TRBD1 as a possible D gene (5 bases). Per germline, CDR1 SGDLS and CDR2 YYNGEE. V lost 0 bases, J lost 3 bases, and 9 bases lay in between. The CDR3 is 14 residues long. For the CDR3, the DNA is TGTGCCAGCAGCGTAGCCCAGGGCGACTATGGCTACACCTTC. It yields the protein CASSVAQGDYGYTF.

The V call is TRBV6-6, the J call TRBJ2-6; TRBD2 is a possible D gene (5 bases). The V and J ends lost 6 bases and 4 bases respectively, with 25 bases between them. The CDR3 length is 19 residues. In germline, CDR1 is MNHNY, CDR2 SVGAGI (reference sequence). CDR3 protein: CASSRPPGVLPTGANVLTF. In DNA form, the CDR3 reads TGTGCCAGCAGCCGACCCCCCGGGGTCCTCCCGACAGGGGCCAACGTCCTGACTTTC.

The chain employs TRBV2 and TRBJ1-6; D unresolved. Germline V gene data show CDR1 as SNHLY and CDR2 as FYNNEI. The CDR3 has 15 residues. Trimming stripped 3 bases from V and 10 bases from J, with 16 bases between. In nucleotides, the CDR3 is TGTGCCAGCAGTGATTTGGTCAGGACGGGGTCACCCCTCCACTTT. Its translation: CASSDLVRTGSPLHF.

The chain combines TRBV18 with TRBJ1-1; D not resolved. This CDR3 has 11 residues. V lost 3 bases and J 7 bases, leaving 6 bases between the germline ends. Germline CDR1 reads KGHSH; CDR2 reads LQKENI. The CDR3 nucleotides read TGTGCCAGCTCACCCCAGAATGAAGCTTTCTTT. It translates to CASSPQNEAFF.

The chain carries TRBV5-1 and TRBJ1-4; D not certain. The CDR3 sequence is 15 residues long. The germline CDR1 and CDR2 sequences are SGHRS and YFSETQ. The V gene lost 4 bases and the J gene lost 1 base, with 11 bases spanning the gap. CDR3 loop: CASSPGGLTNEKLFF. The CDR3 DNA reads as TGCGCCAGCAGCCCCGGTGGACTAACTAATGAAAAACTGTTTTTT.

The chain uses TRBV30 and TRBJ1-2; D is ambiguous. Germline CDR1 reads GTSNPN; CDR2 reads SVGIG (reference sequence). The V and J ends lost 0 bases and 0 bases respectively, with 8 bases between them. This CDR3 has 14 residues. The CDR3: CAWSVKGANYGYTF. The CDR3 DNA is TGTGCCTGGAGTGTGAAGGGAGCTAACTATGGCTACACCTTC.

The chain links TRBV7-8 to TRBJ1-2, with TRBD1 matching 8 bases. The V gene end was trimmed by 1 base and the J gene end by 3 bases; junction bases not matched to a gene: 10. Germline CDR1 and CDR2: SGHVS and FQNEAQ. This CDR3 spans 17 amino acids. CDR3 in amino acids: CASSLEGAGGVDYGYTF. CDR3 DNA: TGTGCCAGCAGCTTAGAGGGGGCAGGGGGCGTCGACTATGGCTACACCTTC.

The rearrangement uses TRBV2 and TRBJ1-1; D is unresolved. The length of the CDR3 is 12 residues. Germline lookup yields CDR1 SNHLY and CDR2 FYNNEI. Trimming shortened V by 4 bases and J by 7 bases, and 10 bases separated the two germline ends. The CDR3 DNA is TGTGCCAGCAGTGTTGGGAGGGTTGAAGCTTTCTTT. Protein sequence: CASSVGRVEAFF.

CDR3 sequence reads: CASSRGQGTGNTIYF. CDR3 coding DNA: TGCGCCAGCAGCCGTGGACAGGGGACCGGAAACACCATATATTTT. The genes are TRBV4-1 and TRBJ1-3; 9 bases agree with TRBD1. Trimming took 4 bases from V and 4 from J; bases not matched to a gene: 5. Germline assignment: CDR1 MGHRA and CDR2 YSYEKL. The CDR3 loop spans 15 amino acids.

The chain has TRBV5-1 and TRBJ2-7, with D possibly matching TRBD2 (6 bases). V lost 0 bases and J 9 bases, leaving 19 bases between the germline ends. CDR1 and CDR2 (germline): SGHRS, YFSETQ. CDR3 length equals 15 residues. The CDR3 loop reads CASSLDGGLRKAQYF. The CDR3 region has the DNA TGCGCCAGCAGCTTGGATGGGGGGTTACGGAAAGCGCAGTACTTC.

The chain uses TRBV5-4 and TRBJ2-7, with TRBD1 matching over 7 bases. The germline V gene has CDR1 SGHNT and CDR2 YYREEE (reference sequence). V lost 4 bases, J lost 3 bases, and 4 bases stayed unmatched. The CDR3 is 13 amino acids. The CDR3: CASSPRDSYEQYF. CDR3 bases: TGTGCCAGCAGCCCCCGGGACAGCTACGAGCAGTACTTC. The complete variable domain, with remaining parts taken from reference TRBV5-4 and TRBJ2-7, reads ETGVTQSPTHLIKTRGQQVTLRCSSQSGHNTVSWYQQALGQGPQFIFQYYREEENGRGNFPPRFSGLQFPNYSSELNVNALELDDSALYLCASSPRDSYEQYFGPGTRLTVT.

This chain connects TRBV3-1 (or the pseudogene TRBV3-2) to TRBJ2-1, with 8 bases lining up with TRBD2. Germline V gene lookup returns CDR1 LGHDT and CDR2 YNNKEL (reference sequence). This CDR3 has 17 residues. V was clipped by 1 base and J by 0 bases; unmatched bases: 5. The CDR3: CASSQAAGGSSYNEQFF. CDR3 bases: TGTGCCAGCAGCCAAGCTGCGGGGGGTAGCTCCTACAATGAGCAGTTCTTC.

The rearrangement links TRBV18 to TRBJ1-2; 7 bases match TRBD1. Germline V gives CDR1 KGHSH, CDR2 LQKENI. With V trimmed by 4 bases and J by 8 bases, 10 bases remained unmatched. The CDR3 contains 14 residues. CDR3 sequence (DNA): TGTGCCAGCTCACTCATCCAGGGGGAACGGGGCTACACCTTC. Translated, it gives CASSLIQGERGYTF.

The rearrangement links TRBV7-7 to TRBJ2-3; the D gene is possibly TRBD2 (7 bases). Between the trimmed V and J ends, which lost 3 bases and 1 base, there was a span of 14 bases. This CDR3 is 16 amino acids long. Germline CDR1 SSHAT, CDR2 FNYEAQ (reference sequence). The CDR3 loop is CASSLGGGIGTDTQYF. DNA for the CDR3: TGTGCCAGCAGCTTGGGAGGGGGGATCGGCACAGATACGCAGTATTTT.

A few counts support this clone. Other DNA sequences in this specimen translate into the identical CDR3. The V call is TRBV19, the J call TRBJ2-5; D unclear. Germline V gene data show CDR1 as LNHDA and CDR2 as SQIVND (reference sequence). This CDR3 region has 13 residues. The ends were cut back, 2 bases at V and 5 bases at J, with 9 bases in the middle. For the CDR3, the DNA is TGTGCCAGTAGTATACGAGGTTCGGAGACCCAGTACTTC. Its translation: CASSIRGSETQYF. The variable domain in full, with the rest retrieved from reference TRBV19 and TRBJ2-5, is DGGITQSPKYLFRKEGQNVTLSCEQNLNHDAMYWYRQDPGQGLRLIYYSQIVNDFQKGDIAEGYSVSREKKESFPLTVTSAQKNPTAFYLCASSIRGSETQYFGPGTRLLVL.

J is TRBJ2-6 and V is TRBV10-3; 8 nucleotides match TRBD1. CDR1 is ENHRY, CDR2 SYGVKD, per germline. Trimming took 6 bases from V and 0 from J; bases not matched to a gene: 10. This CDR3 spans 18 amino acids. The CDR3 bases are TGTGCCATCAGACAGGGGGAAAAACCTAGCTCTGGGGCCAACGTCCTGACTTTC. Protein product: CAIRQGEKPSSGANVLTF.

CDR3 protein: CASSVVSGGGDTQYF. The DNA of the CDR3 is TGTGCCAGCAGCGTAGTTAGCGGGGGCGGGGATACGCAGTATTTT. The rearrangement links TRBV9 to TRBJ2-3; TRBD2 agrees at 9 bases. In germline, CDR1 is SGDLS, CDR2 YYNGEE. V gave up 0 bases and J gave up 6 bases; unmatched junction bases: 5. CDR3 length: 15 amino acids.

V usage is TRBV4-2 and J usage is TRBJ1-1; 8 bases agree with TRBD1. V trimming: 3 bases; J trimming: 0 bases; junction bases outside the gene matches: 9. The CDR3 has 17 amino acids. Germline V gives CDR1 LGHNA, CDR2 YNFKEQ. CDR3 protein: CASSQAGTGGMNTEAFF. The CDR3 nucleotides are TGTGCCAGCAGCCAGGCTGGGACAGGCGGCATGAACACTGAAGCTTTCTTT.

The V gene is TRBV11-2, the J gene TRBJ2-5, with D perhaps TRBD1 (6 bases). The CDR3 covers 13 residues. Per the germline V gene, CDR1 is SGHAT and CDR2 is FQNNGV. The germline V and J ends were trimmed by 5 bases and 3 bases, with 10 bases remaining between them. The chain's CDR3 is CASSRDTKETQYF. The CDR3 DNA follows: TGTGCCAGCAGCAGGGACACGAAAGAGACCCAGTACTTC.

J is TRBJ2-3 and V is TRBV4-2, with unresolved D. The V gene lost 0 bases and the J gene lost 3 bases, with 10 bases spanning the gap. CDR3 size: 15 residues. The V gene's germline CDR1 is LGHNA and CDR2 YNFKEQ. The chain's CDR3 is CASSQEPDTTDTQYF. In nucleotides, the CDR3 is TGTGCCAGCAGCCAAGAACCCGACACGACAGATACGCAGTATTTT.

The rearrangement links TRBV4-1 to TRBJ2-3; D is undetermined. Germline CDR1 reads MGHRA; CDR2 reads YSYEKL. Between the trimmed V and J ends, which lost 3 bases and 2 bases, there was a span of 9 bases. This CDR3 is built from 14 residues. The CDR3 region is CASSHSLSTDTQYF. In DNA form, the CDR3 reads TGCGCCAGCAGCCACTCTCTCTCCACAGATACGCAGTATTTT.

This chain connects TRBV5-4 to TRBJ2-2; D is undetermined. Germline values: CDR1 SGHNT, CDR2 YYREEE (reference sequence). With 4 bases removed from V and 1 base from J, the gap between germline ends came to 11 bases. The CDR3 length is 15 residues. This chain's CDR3 is CASSPHNKNTGELFF. For the CDR3, the DNA is TGTGCCAGCAGCCCCCATAACAAGAACACCGGGGAGCTGTTTTTT.